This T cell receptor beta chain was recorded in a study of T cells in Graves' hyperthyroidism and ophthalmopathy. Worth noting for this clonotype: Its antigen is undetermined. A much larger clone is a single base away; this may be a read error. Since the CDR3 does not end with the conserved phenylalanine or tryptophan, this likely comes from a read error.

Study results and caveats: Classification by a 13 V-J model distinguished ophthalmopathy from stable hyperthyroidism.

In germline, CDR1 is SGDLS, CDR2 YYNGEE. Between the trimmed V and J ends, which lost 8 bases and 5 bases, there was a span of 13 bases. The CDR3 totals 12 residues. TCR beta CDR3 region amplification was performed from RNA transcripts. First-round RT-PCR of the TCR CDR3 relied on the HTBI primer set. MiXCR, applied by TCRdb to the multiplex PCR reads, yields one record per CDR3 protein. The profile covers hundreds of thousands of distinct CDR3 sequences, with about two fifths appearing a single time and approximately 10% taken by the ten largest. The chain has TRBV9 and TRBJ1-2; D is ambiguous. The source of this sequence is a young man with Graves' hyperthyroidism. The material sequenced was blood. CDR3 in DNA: TGTGCCAGTGAGGGCAGCGTTTATGGCTACACCCTC. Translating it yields CASEGSVYGYTL.